The clone carrying this TCR beta chain has more than one count but fewer than ten. The entry originates in a study of shared clonotypes between healthy human individuals. In the study overall: Donor ages ranged 18 to 49 years: a couple of women, a few men.

In replicate PCRs of sorted subsets, roughly 200 ng DNA, about 30,000 T cell genomes, was used. Sequencing was performed with immunoSEQ multiplex PCR; in TCRdb, only in-frame clones are kept and a portion is missing. The data contain under 850,000 clones, 80% to 95% of them singletons. Terminally differentiated effector memory CD45RA+ cells were left out of the naive CD8 fraction, which was CD45RO-negative and positively selected for CCR7. The sequence was collected from a man aged 25 to 40 in good health. Sequenced: naive CD8+ T cells sorted from blood.

CDR3 loop: CASSAMGDNEKLFF. For the CDR3, the DNA is TGTGCCAGCAGCGCGATGGGAGATAATGAAAAACTGTTTTTT. V and J are TRBV9 and TRBJ1-4; D is unclear. In germline, CDR1 is SGDLS, CDR2 YYNGEE. CDR3 length: 14 amino acids. The V gene lost 3 bases and the J gene lost 4 bases, with 10 bases spanning the gap.